Listed below are T cell receptor beta chains from one sample, sequenced in a study of a mutant IDH1 vaccine in newly diagnosed glioma. TCRdb's copy holds only in-frame clones and misses some; the assay was immunoSEQ multiplex PCR. Among tens of thousands of clones listed, around 83% were seen once. Antigens of these TCRs are unknown. The sequences come from PBMCs, collected from a glioma patient whose treatment included an IDH1 peptide vaccine. The source of these receptors is a woman aged 18-30 years with glioma. The CDR3 runs from the conserved cysteine through the conserved F or W. A D gene is named only where the DNA matches it firmly. Some rows have no size entry. The others give once, few or many, or a class for an expanded clone.

v_gene	abundance	j_gene	d_gene	CDR3nt	CDR3aa
TRBV7-9	.	TRBJ1-4	TRBD1	TGTGCCAGCAGCACCGGGACAGGGGGTCAAGAAAAACTGTTTTTT	CASSTGTGGQEKLFF
TRBV19	.	TRBJ2-1	TRBD2	TGTGCCAGTAGTCTTAGCGGGAGTCAGCCCTACAATGAGCAGTTCTTC	CASSLSGSQPYNEQFF
TRBV7-9	.	TRBJ1-2	TRBD1	TGTGCCAGCAGCAGGGACAGCTATGGCTACACCTTC	CASSRDSYGYTF
TRBV6-5	.	TRBJ2-7	TRBD1	TGTGCCAGCAGTGCGACAGGGACCCCCTACGAGCAGTACTTC	CASSATGTPYEQYF
TRBV5-1	.	TRBJ2-4	.	TGCGCCAGCAGCTTGGCTAGACAGGGAGGGCTAGCCAAAAACATTCAGTACTTC	CASSLARQGGLAKNIQYF
TRBV6-5	.	TRBJ2-7	.	TGTGCCAGCAGCCCCAACCCTCGAAACTACGAGCAGTACTTC	CASSPNPRNYEQYF
TRBV30	.	TRBJ1-5	.	TGTGCCTGGAGTGTAGGCATTTCGCCCCAGCATTTT	CAWSVGISPQHF
TRBV28	.	TRBJ1-4	.	TGTGCCAGCGTAGGCGAGGGAAGCGGTGAAAAACTGTTTTTT	CASVGEGSGEKLFF
TRBV6-1	few	TRBJ2-4	TRBD1	TGTGCCACAATTTCTAGACAGGGTGGCATTCAGTACTTC	CATISRQGGIQYF
TRBV5-6	.	TRBJ1-6	.	TGTGCCAGCAGCTTCGGACAGAACTCCTATAATTCACCCCTCCACTTT	CASSFGQNSYNSPLHF
TRBV27	.	TRBJ2-7	TRBD1	TGTGCCAGCAGTTTAGGGACAGGGGGAAACGAGCAGTACTTC	CASSLGTGGNEQYF
TRBV2	once	TRBJ2-3	.	TGTGCCGCCTCGACGGAAATGACAGATACGCAGTATTTT	CAASTEMTDTQYF
TRBV7-2	.	TRBJ1-1	.	TGTGCCAGCAGCTTAGGCGGGCCGAACACTGAAGCTTTCTTT	CASSLGGPNTEAFF
TRBV5-1	.	TRBJ2-2	.	TGCGCCAGCAGCTTGGAAGCCAAGAACACCGGGGAGCTGTTTTTT	CASSLEAKNTGELFF
TRBV15	.	TRBJ1-5	.	TGTGCCACCAGCAGAGGGGCAGTTCAAGTTCAGCCCCAGCATTTT	CATSRGAVQVQPQHF
TRBV2	.	TRBJ2-7	TRBD2	TGTGCCAGCAGAGCCCTAGCTGGGAGGGAGACCCCCTACGAGCAGTACTTC	CASRALAGRETPYEQYF
TRBV28	.	TRBJ1-5	TRBD1	TGTGCCAGCCGTGAGCCGGGACAGGGTCTAAGTCAGCCCCAGCATTTT	CASREPGQGLSQPQHF
TRBV6-6	once	TRBJ2-2	.	TGTGCCAGCAATGGCGAGAACACCGGGGAGCTGTTTTTT	CASNGENTGELFF
TRBV2	.	TRBJ2-2	.	TGTGCCAGCACGGGACAACCGAACACCGGGGAGCTGTTTTTT	CASTGQPNTGELFF
TRBV28	.	TRBJ2-2	TRBD1	TGTGCCAGCAGCCCGGGACAGAGCTCCACCGGGGAGCTGTTTTTT	CASSPGQSSTGELFF
TRBV6-5	.	TRBJ1-4	.	TGTGCCAGCAGCCCCGGGGGGAATGAAAAACTGTTTTTT	CASSPGGNEKLFF
TRBV10-3	.	TRBJ2-2	.	TGTGCCATCAGTGAGTCGGCACGGGTCACCGGGGAGCTGTTTTTT	CAISESARVTGELFF
TRBV6-6	.	TRBJ1-2	.	TGTGCCAGCAGTTACTCAAGGGGTAACTATGGCTACACCTTC	CASSYSRGNYGYTF
TRBV28	.	TRBJ2-7	TRBD2	TGTGCCAGCAGTTTTAGTCTAGCGGGATTGAGCTACGAGCAGTACTTC	CASSFSLAGLSYEQYF
TRBV5-4	.	TRBJ1-2	.	TGTGCCAGCAGCTTGGACAGGGCCTATGGCTACACCTTC	CASSLDRAYGYTF